Listed here is a single T cell receptor (beta chain). The antigen remains undetermined. The record originates from a study of cytomegalovirus exposure and HLA in healthy donors. Study outcomes and limitations: A later analysis linked a missense DCLRE1C variant to TCR beta V- and J-gene trimming.

This PCR relied on a set of 60 Vbeta primers and 13 Jbeta primers. Using immunoSEQ multiplex PCR, the repertoire was profiled, and TCRdb retains in-frame clones only, with some absent. Of 110,000 to 150,000 clones in the sample, about 80% were seen once. Germline V gene lookup returns CDR1 MDHEN and CDR2 SYDVKM. Trimming pared 2 bases from V and 0 bases from J, leaving 14 bases between. CDR3 size: 16 residues. The rearrangement links TRBV28 to TRBJ2-7; possibly TRBD1 for D (6 bases). The sequenced material came from PBMCs. This clonotype was sampled from a male donor in good health and CMV-seropositive. As DNA, the CDR3 is TGTGCCAGCAGTTTACTTCCAGGGGTTATCTCCTACGAGCAGTACTTC. It yields the protein CASSLLPGVISYEQYF.